This T cell receptor beta chain was obtained from a study of T cells expressing NK-cell markers. About the research overall: Just one sequenced donor of eight was HCMV-seronegative, while seven were seropositive.

Worth noting for this clonotype: Its cognate antigen is unknown.

Libraries used 5'RACE template switching adding universal primer site and UMIs. TCRdb re-called the 5' RACE reads and catalogs CDR3 proteins one per entry, DNA excluded. The listing records 300,000 or so distinct CDR3 sequences. Germline CDR1 DFQATT, CDR2 SNEGSKA (reference sequence). The CDR3 is 16 residues long. Study results and limitations: In a group of about 6 donors, dominant NKG2C+ clonotypes represented about 1.0-7.5% of CD8+ T cells. The CD3+CD56-NKG2C+ fraction of a handful of donors was likewise dominated by these clonotypes.

The sequence was collected from a woman between 18 and 70 years old in good health. The V call is TRBV20-1, the J call TRBJ2-4; TCRdb names TRBD1, which stays unverified in the absence of DNA. Material for sequencing was blood T cells: a sorted CD56 or NKG2C T cell subset, CD4+ or CD8+ T cells, or bulk PBMC T cells (not recorded which). The CDR3 here is CSAKDRPTGAKNIQYF.